The present T cell receptor (beta chain) was sequenced within a study of blood T cell repertoires in COVID-19. Participant reports of clinical history set cohort assignment. Measured with immunoSEQ multiplex PCR; TCRdb has only the in-frame clones, and not every one. The sample has 270,000 or so clones; just under 90% are singletons. Trimming left V 3 bases short and J 16 bases short, with 23 bases between. Per the germline V gene, CDR1 is SGHKS and CDR2 is YYEKEE (reference sequence). The CDR3 is 15 amino acids. This clonotype was sampled from a woman aged 25 to 45 with acute COVID-19. The sequencing sample was made of PBMCs or T cells enriched from blood (not recorded which). The chain uses TRBV5-5 and TRBJ1-6; a possible D gene is TRBD1 (5 bases). The CDR3 loop is CASSSTATRDFLLHF. CDR3 DNA sequence: TGTGCCAGCAGCTCGACGGCCACCAGGGACTTCTTACTCCACTTT.